The TCR beta chain described here comes from a study of blood T cell repertoires in COVID-19. Overall study context: Both acute and convalescent COVID-19 samples were obtained from the United States, Italy and Spain.

The V end was cut by 2 bases, the J end by 1 base, with 17 bases between. Germline-derived CDR1 and CDR2 are LGHNA and YSLEER. This CDR3 spans 17 amino acids. Clones were read by immunoSEQ multiplex PCR, and TCRdb kept only the in-frame ones, dropping some. The repertoire has about 200,000 clones, approximately 81% of them found once; the top ten carry around 5%. The genes are TRBV4-3 and TRBJ2-5; no clear D. Sequenced: peripheral blood. The receptor's source is a woman older than 75 with acute or convalescent COVID-19. Here the CDR3 reads CASSQQESRSFQETQYF. The DNA of the CDR3 is TGCGCCAGCAGCCAACAAGAGTCAAGAAGCTTCCAAGAGACCCAGTACTTC.